The sequence of this T cell receptor beta chain was determined in a study of T cell responses to AZD1222 COVID-19 vaccine. A remark on this clone: Its antigen is undetermined.

Generated by immunoSEQ multiplex PCR, the TCRdb table keeps only in-frame clones and is missing some. In the table there are about 140,000 clones, about 88% of which are singletons. Study conclusions and caveats: Regions 160-218 and 743-854 dominated among vaccine-associated CD4 TCRs spanning spike. The sample set comprised mostly white British donors with more females, and clonal diversity was possibly underestimated. Increased Spike-specific TCR breadth and depth were observed after two AZD1222 doses. Epitopes outside B.1.351 and B.1.1.7 mutated regions reportedly drew nearly half of spike TCRs.

Per germline, CDR1 LNHNV and CDR2 YYDKDF (reference sequence). Trimming stripped 0 bases from V and 0 bases from J, with 6 bases between. The CDR3 contains 16 residues. The sample here was peripheral blood, taken on day 0 of AZD1222 vaccination. This sequence originates from an adult in good health. V and J are TRBV15 and TRBJ2-6; a weak D match, TRBD2 (5 bases). The CDR3 region has the DNA TGTGCCACCAGCAGAGAGACTACCTCTGGGGCCAACGTCCTGACTTTC. It is translated as CATSRETTSGANVLTF.